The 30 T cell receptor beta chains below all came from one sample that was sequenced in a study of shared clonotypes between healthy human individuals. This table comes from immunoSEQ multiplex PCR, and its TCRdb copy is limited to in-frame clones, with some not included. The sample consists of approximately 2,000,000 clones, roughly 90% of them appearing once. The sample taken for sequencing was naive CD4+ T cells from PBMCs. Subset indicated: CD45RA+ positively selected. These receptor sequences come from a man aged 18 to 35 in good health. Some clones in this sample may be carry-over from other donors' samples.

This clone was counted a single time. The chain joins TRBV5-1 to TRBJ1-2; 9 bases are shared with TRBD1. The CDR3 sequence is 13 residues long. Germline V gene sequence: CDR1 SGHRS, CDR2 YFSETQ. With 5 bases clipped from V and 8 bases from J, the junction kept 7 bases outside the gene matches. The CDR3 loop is CASSNTGGAGYTF. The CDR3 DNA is TGCGCCAGCAGTAACACAGGGGGCGCGGGCTACACCTTC.

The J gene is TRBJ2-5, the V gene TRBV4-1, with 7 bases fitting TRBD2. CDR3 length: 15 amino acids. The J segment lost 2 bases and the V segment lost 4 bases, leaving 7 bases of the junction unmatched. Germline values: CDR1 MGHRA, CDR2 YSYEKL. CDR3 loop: CASSLNGLGQETQYF. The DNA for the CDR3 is TGCGCCAGCAGCCTCAACGGACTAGGACAAGAGACCCAGTACTTC.

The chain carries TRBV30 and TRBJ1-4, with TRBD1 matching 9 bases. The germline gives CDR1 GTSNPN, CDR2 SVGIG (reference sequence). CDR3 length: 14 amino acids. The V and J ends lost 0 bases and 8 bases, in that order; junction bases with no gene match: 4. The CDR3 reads CAWSVQGASEKLFF. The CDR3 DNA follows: TGTGCCTGGAGTGTACAGGGGGCCTCCGAAAAACTGTTTTTT.

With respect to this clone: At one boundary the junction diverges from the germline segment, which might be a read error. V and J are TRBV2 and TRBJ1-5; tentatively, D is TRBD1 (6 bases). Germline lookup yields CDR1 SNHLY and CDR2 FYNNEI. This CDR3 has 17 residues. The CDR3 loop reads CASSARARGARNQLQHF. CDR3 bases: TGTGCCAGCAGTGCCAGAGCCCGGGGGGCGCGGAACCAGCTCCAGCATTTT.

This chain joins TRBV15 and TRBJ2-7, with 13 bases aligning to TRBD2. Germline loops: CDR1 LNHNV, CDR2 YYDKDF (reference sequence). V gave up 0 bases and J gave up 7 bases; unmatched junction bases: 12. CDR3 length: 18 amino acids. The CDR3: CATSRDIRGLAGLAEQYF. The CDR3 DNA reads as TGTGCCACCAGCAGAGATATAAGGGGACTAGCGGGGCTGGCGGAGCAGTACTTC.

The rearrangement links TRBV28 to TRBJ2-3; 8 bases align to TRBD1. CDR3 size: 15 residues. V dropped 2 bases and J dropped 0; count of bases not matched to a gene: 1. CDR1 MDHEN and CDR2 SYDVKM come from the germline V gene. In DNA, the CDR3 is TGTGCCAGCAGTTTACCAGGGGGCAGCACAGATACGCAGTATTTT. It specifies CASSLPGGSTDTQYF.

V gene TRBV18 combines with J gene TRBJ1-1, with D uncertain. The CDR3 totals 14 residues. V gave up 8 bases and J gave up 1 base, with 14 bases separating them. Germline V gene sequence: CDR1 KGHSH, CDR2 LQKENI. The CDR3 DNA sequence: TGTGCCAGCCGCCCGGACGGGCAGAACACTGAAGCTTTCTTT. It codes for CASRPDGQNTEAFF.

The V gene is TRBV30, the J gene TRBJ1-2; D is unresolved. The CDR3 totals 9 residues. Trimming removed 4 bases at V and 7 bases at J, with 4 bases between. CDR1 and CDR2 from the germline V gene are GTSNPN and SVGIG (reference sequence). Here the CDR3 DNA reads TGTGCCTGGATGGGTGGCTACACCTTC. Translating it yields CAWMGGYTF.

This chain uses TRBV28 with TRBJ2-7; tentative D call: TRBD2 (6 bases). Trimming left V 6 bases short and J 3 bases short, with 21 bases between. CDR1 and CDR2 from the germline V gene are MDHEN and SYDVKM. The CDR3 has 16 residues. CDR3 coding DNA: TGTGCCAGCAGACCCCGGAGGGTGGGTTCCTACTACGAGCAGTACTTC. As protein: CASRPRRVGSYYEQYF. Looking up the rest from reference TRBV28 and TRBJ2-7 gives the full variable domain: DVKVTQSSRYLVKRTGEKVFLECVQDMDHENMFWYRQDPGLGLRLIYFSYDVKMKEKGDIPEGYSVSREKKERFSLILESASTNQTSMYLCASRPRRVGSYYEQYFGPGTRLTVT.

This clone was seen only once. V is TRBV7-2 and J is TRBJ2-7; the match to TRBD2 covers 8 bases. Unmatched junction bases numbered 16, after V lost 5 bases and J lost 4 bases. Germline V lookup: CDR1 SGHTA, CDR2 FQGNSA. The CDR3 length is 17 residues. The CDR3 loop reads CASSPDGRTAGVYEQYF. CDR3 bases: TGTGCCAGCAGCCCGGACGGTCGAACAGCGGGAGTATACGAGCAGTACTTC. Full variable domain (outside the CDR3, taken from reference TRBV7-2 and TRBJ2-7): GAGVSQSPSNKVTEKGKDVELRCDPISGHTALYWYRQSLGQGLEFLIYFQGNSAPDKSGLPSDRFSAERTGGSVSTLTIQRTQQEDSAVYLCASSPDGRTAGVYEQYFGPGTRLTVT.

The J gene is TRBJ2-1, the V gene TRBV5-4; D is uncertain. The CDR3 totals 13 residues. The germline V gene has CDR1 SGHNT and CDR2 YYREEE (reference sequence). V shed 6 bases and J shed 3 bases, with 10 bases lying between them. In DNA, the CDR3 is TGTGCCAGCACCTCACTACGCTACAATGAGCAGTTCTTC. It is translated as CASTSLRYNEQFF.

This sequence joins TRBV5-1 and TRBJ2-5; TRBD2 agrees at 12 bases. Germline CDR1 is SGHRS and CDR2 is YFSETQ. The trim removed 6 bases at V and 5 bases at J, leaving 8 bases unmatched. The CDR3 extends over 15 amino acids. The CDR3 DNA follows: TGCGCCAGCAAAAGACTAGCGGGAGTTCAGGAGACCCAGTACTTC. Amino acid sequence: CASKRLAGVQETQYF.

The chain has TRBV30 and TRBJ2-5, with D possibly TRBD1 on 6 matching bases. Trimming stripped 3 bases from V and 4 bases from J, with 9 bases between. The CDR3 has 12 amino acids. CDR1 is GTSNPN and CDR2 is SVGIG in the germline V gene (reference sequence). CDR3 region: CAWRRGSETQYF. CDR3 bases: TGTGCCTGGAGAAGGGGGTCAGAGACCCAGTACTTC.

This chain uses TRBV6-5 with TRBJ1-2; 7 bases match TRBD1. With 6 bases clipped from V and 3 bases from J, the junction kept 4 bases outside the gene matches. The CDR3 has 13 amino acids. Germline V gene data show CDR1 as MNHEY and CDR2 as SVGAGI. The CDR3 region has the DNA TGTGCCAGCAGGACAGGGTCCTACTATGGCTACACCTTC. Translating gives CASRTGSYYGYTF.

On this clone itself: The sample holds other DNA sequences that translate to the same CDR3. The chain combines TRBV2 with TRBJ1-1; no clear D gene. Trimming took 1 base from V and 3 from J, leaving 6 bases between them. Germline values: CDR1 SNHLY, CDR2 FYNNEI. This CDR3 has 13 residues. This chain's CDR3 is CASSEGEDTEAFF. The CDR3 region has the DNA TGTGCCAGCAGTGAAGGAGAGGACACTGAAGCTTTCTTT. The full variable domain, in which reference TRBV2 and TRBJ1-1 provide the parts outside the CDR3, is EPEVTQTPSHQVTQMGQEVILRCVPISNHLYFYWYRQILGQKVEFLVSFYNNEISEKSEIFDDQFSVERPDGSNFTLKIRSTKLEDSAMYFCASSEGEDTEAFFGQGTRLTVV.

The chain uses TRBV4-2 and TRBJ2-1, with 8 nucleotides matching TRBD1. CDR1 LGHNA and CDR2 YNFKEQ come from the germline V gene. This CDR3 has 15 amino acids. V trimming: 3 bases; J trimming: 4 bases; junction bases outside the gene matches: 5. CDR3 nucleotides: TGTGCCAGCAGCCACACCGGGACAGGATACAATGAGCAGTTCTTC. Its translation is CASSHTGTGYNEQFF.

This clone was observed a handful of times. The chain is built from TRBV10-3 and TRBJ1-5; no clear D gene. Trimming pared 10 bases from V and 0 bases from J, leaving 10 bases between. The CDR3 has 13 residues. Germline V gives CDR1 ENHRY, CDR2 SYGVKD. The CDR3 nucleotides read TGTGCCACTACACCGAATAGCAATCAGCCCCAGCATTTT. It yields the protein CATTPNSNQPQHF.

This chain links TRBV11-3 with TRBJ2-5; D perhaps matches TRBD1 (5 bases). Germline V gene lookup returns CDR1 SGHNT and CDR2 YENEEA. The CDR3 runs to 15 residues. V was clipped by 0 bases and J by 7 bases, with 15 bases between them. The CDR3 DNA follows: TGTGCCAGCAGCTTAGACGGAACCCTTCAGGGGACCCAGTACTTC. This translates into CASSLDGTLQGTQYF.

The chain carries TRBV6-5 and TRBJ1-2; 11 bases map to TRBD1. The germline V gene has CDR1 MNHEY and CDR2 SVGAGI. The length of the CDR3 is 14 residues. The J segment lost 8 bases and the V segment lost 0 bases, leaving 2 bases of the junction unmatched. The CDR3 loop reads CASSYSDRGLGYTF. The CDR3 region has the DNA TGTGCCAGCAGTTACTCGGACAGGGGGCTCGGCTACACCTTC.

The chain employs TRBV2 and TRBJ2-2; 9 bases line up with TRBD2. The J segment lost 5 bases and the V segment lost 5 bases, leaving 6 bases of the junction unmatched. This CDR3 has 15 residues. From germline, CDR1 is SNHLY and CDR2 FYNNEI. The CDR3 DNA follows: TGTGCCAGCAGTATCACTAGCGGGTCGACCGGGGAGCTGTTTTTT. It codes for CASSITSGSTGELFF.

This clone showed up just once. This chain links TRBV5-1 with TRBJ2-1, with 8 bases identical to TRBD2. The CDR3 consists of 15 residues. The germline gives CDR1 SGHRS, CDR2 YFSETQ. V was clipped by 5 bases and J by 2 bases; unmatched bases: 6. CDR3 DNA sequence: TGCGCCAGCAGATCGAGCGGGAGTCCCTACAATGAGCAGTTCTTC. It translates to CASRSSGSPYNEQFF.

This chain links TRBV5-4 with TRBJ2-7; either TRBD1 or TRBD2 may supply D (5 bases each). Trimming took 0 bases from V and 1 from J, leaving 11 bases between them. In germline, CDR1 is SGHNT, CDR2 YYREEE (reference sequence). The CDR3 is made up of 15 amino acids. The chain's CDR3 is CASSLGDGQSYEQYF. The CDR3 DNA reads TGTGCCAGCAGCTTGGGGGACGGACAATCCTACGAGCAGTACTTC.

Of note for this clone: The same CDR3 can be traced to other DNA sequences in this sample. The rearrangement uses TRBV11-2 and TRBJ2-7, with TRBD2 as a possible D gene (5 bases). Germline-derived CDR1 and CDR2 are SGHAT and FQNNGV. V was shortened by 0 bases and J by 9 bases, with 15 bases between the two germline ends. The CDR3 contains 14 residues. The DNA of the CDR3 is TGTGCCAGCAGCTTAGATCGAGGCATTGAGGGGCAGTACTTC. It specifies CASSLDRGIEGQYF. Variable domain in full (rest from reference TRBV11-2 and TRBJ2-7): EAGVAQSPRYKIIEKRQSVAFWCNPISGHATLYWYQQILGQGPKLLIQFQNNGVVDDSQLPKDRFSAERLKGVDSTLKIQPAKLEDSAVYLCASSLDRGIEGQYFGPGTRLTVT.

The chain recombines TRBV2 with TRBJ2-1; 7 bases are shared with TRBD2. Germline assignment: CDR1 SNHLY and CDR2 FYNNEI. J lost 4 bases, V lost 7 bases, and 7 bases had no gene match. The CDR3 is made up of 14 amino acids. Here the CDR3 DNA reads TGTGCCAGCAATCAAGCGGGGATGTACAATGAGCAGTTCTTC. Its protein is CASNQAGMYNEQFF. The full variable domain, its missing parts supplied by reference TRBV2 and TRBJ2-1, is EPEVTQTPSHQVTQMGQEVILRCVPISNHLYFYWYRQILGQKVEFLVSFYNNEISEKSEIFDDQFSVERPDGSNFTLKIRSTKLEDSAMYFCASNQAGMYNEQFFGPGTRLTVL.

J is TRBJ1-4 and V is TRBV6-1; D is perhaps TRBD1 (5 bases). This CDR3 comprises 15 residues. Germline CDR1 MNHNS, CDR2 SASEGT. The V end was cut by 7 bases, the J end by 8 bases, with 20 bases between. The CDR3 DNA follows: TGTGCCAGCATCAGAACCGGGACTGAGGGGGAAAAACTGTTTTTT. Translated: CASIRTGTEGEKLFF.

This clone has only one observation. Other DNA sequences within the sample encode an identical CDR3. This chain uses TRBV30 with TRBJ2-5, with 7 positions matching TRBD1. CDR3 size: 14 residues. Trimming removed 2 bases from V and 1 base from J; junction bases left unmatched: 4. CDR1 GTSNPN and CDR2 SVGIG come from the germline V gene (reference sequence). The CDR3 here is CAWSRDRRQETQYF. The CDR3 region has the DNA TGTGCCTGGAGTAGGGACAGACGCCAAGAGACCCAGTACTTC.

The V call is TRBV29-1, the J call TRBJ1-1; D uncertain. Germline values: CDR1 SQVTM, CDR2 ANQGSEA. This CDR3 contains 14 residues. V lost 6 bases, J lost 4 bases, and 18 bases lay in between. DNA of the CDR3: TGCAGCGTCCATCCCTGGGCGGTAGGCACTGAAGCTTTCTTT. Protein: CSVHPWAVGTEAFF.

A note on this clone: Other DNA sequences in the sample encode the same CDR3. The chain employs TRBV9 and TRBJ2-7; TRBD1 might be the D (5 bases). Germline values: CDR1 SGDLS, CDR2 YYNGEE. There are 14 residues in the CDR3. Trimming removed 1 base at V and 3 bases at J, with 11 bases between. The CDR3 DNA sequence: TGTGCCAGCAGCGTACGAGGCCAGGGCTACGAGCAGTACTTC. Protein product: CASSVRGQGYEQYF.

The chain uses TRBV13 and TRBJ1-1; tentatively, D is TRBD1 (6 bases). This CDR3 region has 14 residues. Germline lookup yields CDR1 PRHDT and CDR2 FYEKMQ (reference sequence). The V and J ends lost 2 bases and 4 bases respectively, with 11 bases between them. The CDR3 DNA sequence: TGTGCCAGCAGCTTATTGGGGGGCGGCACTGAAGCTTTCTTT. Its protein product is CASSLLGGGTEAFF.

The CDR3 nucleotides are TGTGCCAGCAGCTTAGGTGGGACCTTCTCCTACGAGCAGTACTTC. Translated, it gives CASSLGGTFSYEQYF. The V and J genes are TRBV7-9 and TRBJ2-7; either TRBD1 or TRBD2 may fit D (5 bases each). CDR3 length: 15 residues. The V end lost 1 base, the J end lost 0 bases, and 10 bases lay between the germline ends. CDR1 and CDR2 from the germline V gene are SEHNR and FQNEAQ (reference sequence).